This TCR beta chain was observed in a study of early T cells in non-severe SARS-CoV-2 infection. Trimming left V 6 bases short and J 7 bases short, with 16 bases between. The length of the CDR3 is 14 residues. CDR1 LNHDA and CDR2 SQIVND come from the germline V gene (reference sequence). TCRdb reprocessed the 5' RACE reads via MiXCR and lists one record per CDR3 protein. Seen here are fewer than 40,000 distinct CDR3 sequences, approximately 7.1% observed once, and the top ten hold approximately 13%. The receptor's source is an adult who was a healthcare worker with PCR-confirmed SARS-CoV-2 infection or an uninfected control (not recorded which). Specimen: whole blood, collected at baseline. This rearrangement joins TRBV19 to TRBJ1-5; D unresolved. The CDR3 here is CASSRRGLNQPQHF. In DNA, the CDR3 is TGTGCCAGTAGCCGTCGAGGGTTAAACCAGCCCCAGCATTTT. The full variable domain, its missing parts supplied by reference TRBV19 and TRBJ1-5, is DGGITQSPKYLFRKEGQNVTLSCEQNLNHDAMYWYRQDPGQGLRLIYYSQIVNDFQKGDIAEGYSVSREKKESFPLTVTSAQKNPTAFYLCASSRRGLNQPQHFGDGTRLSIL.